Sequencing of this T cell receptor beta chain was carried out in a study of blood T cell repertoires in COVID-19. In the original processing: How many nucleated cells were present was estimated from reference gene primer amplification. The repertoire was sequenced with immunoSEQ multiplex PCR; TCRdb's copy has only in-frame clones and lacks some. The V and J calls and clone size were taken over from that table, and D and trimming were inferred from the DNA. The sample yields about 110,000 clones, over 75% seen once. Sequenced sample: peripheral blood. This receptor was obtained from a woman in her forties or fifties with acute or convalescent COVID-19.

Here the CDR3 reads CASSQDISNTEAFF. DNA of the CDR3: TGCGCCAGCAGCCAAGACATTTCGAACACTGAAGCTTTCTTT. This sequence joins TRBV4-1 and TRBJ1-1; D gene unclear. The ends were cut back, 0 bases at V and 1 base at J, with 6 bases in the middle. The CDR3 is 14 residues long. Germline CDR1 and CDR2: MGHRA and YSYEKL.